The 31 T cell receptor beta chains below come from one sample, sequenced in a study of shared clonotypes between healthy human individuals. The method was immunoSEQ multiplex PCR; TCRdb's version includes in-frame clones alone and lacks a portion of them. The table shows 2 million to 2.5 million clones, with more than 90% occurring only once. Specimen: naive CD4+ T cells sorted from blood. Subset described: CD45RA+ positively selected. These receptors originate from a man aged 18-30 years in good health.

The chain carries TRBV6-6 and TRBJ1-2; possibly TRBD1 for D (6 bases). The V end lost 7 bases, the J end lost 6 bases, and 15 bases lay between the germline ends. The CDR3 is 13 residues long. Per the germline V gene, CDR1 is MNHNY and CDR2 is SVGAGI (reference sequence). The CDR3 nucleotides read TGTGCCAGCACCCACAGGGACGGCGATGGCTACACCTTC. Translation gives CASTHRDGDGYTF.

CDR3 in amino acids: CASGRYATGNYGYTF. CDR3 bases: TGTGCCAGCGGTCGCTATGCGACAGGTAACTATGGCTACACCTTC. The chain couples TRBV2 to TRBJ1-2, with a possible D match to TRBD1 (6 bases). Germline values: CDR1 SNHLY, CDR2 FYNNEI. The CDR3 has 15 residues. V shed 8 bases and J shed 1 base, with 17 bases lying between them.

Regarding this clone: The same CDR3 arises from other DNA sequences in this sample as well. The chain has TRBV7-3 and TRBJ2-2; D remains unclear. The CDR3 runs to 12 residues. Per the germline V gene, CDR1 is SGHTA and CDR2 is FQGTGA. V dropped 4 bases and J dropped 5 bases, with 5 bases sitting between them. In nucleotides, the CDR3 is TGTGCCAGCAGCTCGGTTACCGGGGAGCTGTTTTTT. It translates to CASSSVTGELFF.

This chain links TRBV6-5 with TRBJ1-1; D not resolved. Trimming removed 0 bases from V and 5 bases from J, with 10 bases in between. Germline V CDR1 and CDR2: MNHEY, SVGAGI. The CDR3 length is 14 residues. The CDR3 loop is CASSYSFGRTEAFF. The CDR3, as DNA: TGTGCCAGCAGTTACTCCTTCGGGAGGACTGAAGCTTTCTTT.

The J gene is TRBJ2-2, the V gene TRBV19, with D tentatively TRBD1 (5 bases). The CDR3 runs to 15 residues. Trimming stripped 4 bases from V and 5 bases from J, with 14 bases between. CDR1 and CDR2 (germline): LNHDA, SQIVND (reference sequence). The CDR3 nucleotides read TGTGCCAGTAGTACCACAGACAGTCAGACCGGGGAGCTGTTTTTT. This sequence encodes CASSTTDSQTGELFF. The complete variable domain, with remaining parts taken from reference TRBV19 and TRBJ2-2, reads DGGITQSPKYLFRKEGQNVTLSCEQNLNHDAMYWYRQDPGQGLRLIYYSQIVNDFQKGDIAEGYSVSREKKESFPLTVTSAQKNPTAFYLCASSTTDSQTGELFFGEGSRLTVL.

Only one count was recorded for this clone. V usage is TRBV25-1 and J usage is TRBJ1-2, with no clear D. Trimming removed 1 base at V and 7 bases at J, with 7 bases between. The CDR3 totals 12 residues. Germline CDR1 is MGHDK and CDR2 is SYGVNS. CDR3 nucleotide sequence: TGTGCCAGCAGTGAATCGGTCGGTGGCTACACCTTC. The encoded protein is CASSESVGGYTF.

The chain has TRBV5-1 and TRBJ2-7, with 8 bases aligning to TRBD1. CDR1 is SGHRS and CDR2 is YFSETQ in the germline V gene. The CDR3 consists of 16 residues. V was clipped by 0 bases and J by 6 bases; unmatched bases: 11. CDR3 bases: TGCGCCAGCAGCTTGGCCAGCGGCAGGGGGCGATTCGAGCAGTACTTC. This gives the protein CASSLASGRGRFEQYF.

The chain uses TRBV30 and TRBJ2-7; 10 positions agree with TRBD2. From germline, CDR1 is GTSNPN and CDR2 SVGIG (reference sequence). CDR3 length: 15 residues. V trimming: 2 bases; J trimming: 4 bases; junction bases outside the gene matches: 8. The CDR3 sequence is CAWSSVAGGAYEQYF. In DNA, the CDR3 is TGTGCCTGGAGTTCAGTAGCGGGAGGAGCTTACGAGCAGTACTTC.

Remarks on this clone: Other DNA sequences in this specimen translate into the identical CDR3. V is TRBV5-1 and J is TRBJ2-3; no definite D call. The CDR3 consists of 13 residues. From germline, CDR1 is SGHRS and CDR2 YFSETQ. Trimming shortened V by 0 bases and J by 3 bases, and 5 bases separated the two germline ends. CDR3 residues: CASSLVGTDTQYF. Here the CDR3 DNA reads TGCGCCAGCAGCTTGGTTGGGACAGATACGCAGTATTTT.

The chain links TRBV7-9 to TRBJ2-5, with TRBD2 matching over 7 bases. V dropped 0 bases and J dropped 7; count of bases not matched to a gene: 8. The germline gives CDR1 SEHNR, CDR2 FQNEAQ (reference sequence). This CDR3 spans 15 amino acids. The CDR3 DNA sequence: TGTGCCAGCAGCTTAGCCGCTAGCGGTAGTGGGACCCAGTACTTC. Amino acid sequence: CASSLAASGSGTQYF.

V and J are TRBV7-9 and TRBJ2-1; 10 bases agree with TRBD2. Germline assignment: CDR1 SEHNR and CDR2 FQNEAQ (reference sequence). The CDR3 length is 15 residues. The junction had 3 bases not matched to a gene; V was cut back by 5 bases and J by 2 bases. In DNA, the CDR3 is TGTGCCAGCAGCCCGAGCGGGAGGGCCTACAATGAGCAGTTCTTC. It translates to CASSPSGRAYNEQFF.

V usage is TRBV6-5 and J usage is TRBJ1-3, with a weak D call TRBD1 (6 bases). V was shortened by 6 bases and J by 3 bases, with 9 bases between the two germline ends. The CDR3 has 13 residues. Germline CDR1 reads MNHEY; CDR2 reads SVGAGI. Here the CDR3 DNA reads TGTGCCAGCAGCAGACAGGTTGGAAACACCATATATTTT. Translated, it gives CASSRQVGNTIYF.

The chain recombines TRBV5-1 with TRBJ1-4, with D unclear. V was shortened by 4 bases and J by 4 bases, with 14 bases between the two germline ends. Germline V gene sequence: CDR1 SGHRS, CDR2 YFSETQ. The CDR3 totals 15 residues. The CDR3, as DNA: TGCGCCAGCAGCGCGAACTTACTAGGTAATGAAAAACTGTTTTTT. This codes for CASSANLLGNEKLFF.

This rearrangement joins TRBV9 to TRBJ2-7; TRBD1 agrees at 7 bases. J gave up 0 bases and V 4 bases, and 7 bases lay outside the gene matches. The CDR3 runs 15 residues. Germline loops: CDR1 SGDLS, CDR2 YYNGEE. CDR3 region: CASSRTGTASYEQYF. CDR3 DNA: TGTGCCAGCAGCCGTACCGGGACAGCCTCCTACGAGCAGTACTTC.

Only a few counts were recorded for this clone. DNA of the CDR3: TGTGCCATCAGGTCTGAGGGAGGTGGAAACACCATATATTTT. Its translation is CAIRSEGGGNTIYF. This rearrangement joins TRBV10-3 to TRBJ1-3, with unresolved D. Germline assignment: CDR1 ENHRY and CDR2 SYGVKD. CDR3 length: 14 residues. V was trimmed by 6 bases and J by 3 bases, leaving 12 bases between them.

In regard to this clone: Additional DNA sequences in this sample encode the identical CDR3. J is TRBJ2-3 and V is TRBV20-1, with a weak D call TRBD1 (6 bases). This CDR3 comprises 11 residues. CDR1 and CDR2 from the germline V gene are DFQATT and SNEGSKA (reference sequence). The V gene lost 3 bases and the J gene lost 8 bases, with 9 bases spanning the gap. The CDR3 protein is CSARARGTQYF. CDR3 DNA sequence: TGCAGTGCTAGGGCCAGGGGTACGCAGTATTTT.

This rearrangement joins TRBV18 to TRBJ2-2, with no clear D. CDR1 is KGHSH and CDR2 is LQKENI in the germline V gene. This CDR3 region has 16 residues. V lost 3 bases, J lost 2 bases, and 13 bases lay in between. The CDR3 sequence: CASSPVGSENTGELFF. In DNA, the CDR3 is TGTGCCAGCTCACCTGTTGGGTCGGAAAACACCGGGGAGCTGTTTTTT. Full variable domain (remainder filled in from reference TRBV18 and TRBJ2-2): NAGVMQNPRHLVRRRGQEARLRCSPMKGHSHVYWYRQLPEEGLKFMVYLQKENIIDESGMPKERFSAEFPKEGPSILRIQQVVRGDSAAYFCASSPVGSENTGELFFGEGSRLTVL.

The chain couples TRBV11-2 to TRBJ2-1; possible D gene TRBD2, 6 bases. Per the germline V gene, CDR1 is SGHAT and CDR2 is FQNNGV. The CDR3 is made up of 15 amino acids. V gave up 0 bases and J gave up 5 bases, with 11 bases separating them. The DNA of the CDR3 is TGTGCCAGCAGCTTAGATCGGGGACTGAACAATGAGCAGTTCTTC. Protein product: CASSLDRGLNNEQFF.

The chain has TRBV14 and TRBJ1-4; D gene unclear. The germline V gene has CDR1 SGHDN and CDR2 FVKESK. Trimming took off 1 base at V and 8 bases at J, with 5 bases between the two ends. The CDR3 is 12 amino acids. This chain's CDR3 is CASSQVEEKLFF. CDR3 sequence (DNA): TGTGCCAGCAGCCAAGTAGAGGAAAAACTGTTTTTT.

In this sample, this clone turned up once. The chain is built from TRBV5-1 and TRBJ2-7; 8 bases line up with TRBD1. The CDR3 length is 16 residues. The trim removed 2 bases at V and 3 bases at J, leaving 10 bases unmatched. Germline V CDR1 and CDR2: SGHRS, YFSETQ. The chain's CDR3 is CASSFSGQGKFYEQYF. The CDR3 DNA is TGCGCCAGCAGCTTTTCCGGACAGGGCAAATTCTACGAGCAGTACTTC.

CDR3 amino acids: CASSPQRENTEAFF. The DNA for the CDR3 is TGTGCCAGCTCACCCCAACGGGAGAACACTGAAGCTTTCTTT. The chain is built from TRBV18 and TRBJ1-1, with D hard to call. V lost 3 bases and J 1 base, leaving 9 bases between the germline ends. CDR3 length equals 14 residues. CDR1 KGHSH and CDR2 LQKENI come from the germline V gene.

The J gene is TRBJ1-3, the V gene TRBV18; 7 bases align to TRBD1. Germline-derived CDR1 and CDR2 are KGHSH and LQKENI. Losses at the gene ends were 4 bases for V and 1 base for J; bases not matched to a gene: 7. The CDR3 spans 16 residues. The CDR3: CASSRTGTVSGNTIYF. CDR3 bases: TGTGCCAGCTCACGAACCGGGACAGTTTCTGGAAACACCATATATTTT.

This chain uses TRBV5-4 with TRBJ1-5; D might be TRBD1 (5 bases). Trimming pared 2 bases from V and 0 bases from J, leaving 15 bases between. Germline V lookup: CDR1 SGHNT, CDR2 YYREEE (reference sequence). The length of the CDR3 is 17 residues. The CDR3 DNA follows: TGTGCCAGCAGCTTCGGGGGGAGGGCGGATAGCAATCAGCCCCAGCATTTT. Its protein product is CASSFGGRADSNQPQHF. Looking up the rest from reference TRBV5-4 and TRBJ1-5 gives the full variable domain: ETGVTQSPTHLIKTRGQQVTLRCSSQSGHNTVSWYQQALGQGPQFIFQYYREEENGRGNFPPRFSGLQFPNYSSELNVNALELDDSALYLCASSFGGRADSNQPQHFGDGTRLSIL.

The chain couples TRBV19 to TRBJ1-3; D unresolved. The CDR3 contains 11 residues. The V end was cut by 8 bases, the J end by 8 bases, with 10 bases between. Germline V gene sequence: CDR1 LNHDA, CDR2 SQIVND (reference sequence). The CDR3: CASRHLHTIYF. In DNA form, the CDR3 reads TGTGCCAGTCGACACTTACACACCATATATTTT.

V is TRBV7-3 and J is TRBJ2-2; 8 bases match TRBD1. J was trimmed by 6 bases and V by 6 bases; bases with no gene match: 9. This CDR3 spans 15 amino acids. The germline V gene has CDR1 SGHTA and CDR2 FQGTGA. DNA of the CDR3: TGTGCCAGCAGTCTACAATTACAGGGGGCCGGGGAGCTGTTTTTT. Its translation is CASSLQLQGAGELFF.

As DNA, the CDR3 is TGTGCCACCGGGGGGGCTAGCACAGATACGCAGTATTTT. This gives the protein CATGGASTDTQYF. The chain joins TRBV6-1 to TRBJ2-3; 8 nucleotides agree with TRBD2. The CDR3 covers 13 residues. Unmatched junction bases numbered 3, after V lost 10 bases and J lost 0 bases. Germline CDR1 MNHNS, CDR2 SASEGT.

The chain has TRBV27 and TRBJ2-7, with TRBD2 matching 13 bases. V lost 8 bases, J lost 8 bases, and 6 bases stayed unmatched. Germline CDR1 and CDR2: MNHEY and SMNVEV (reference sequence). The CDR3 totals 13 residues. The CDR3 sequence: CASGTSGRAQQYF. In DNA form, the CDR3 reads TGTGCCAGCGGAACTAGCGGGAGGGCCCAGCAGTACTTC.

This sequence joins TRBV7-2 and TRBJ2-3; D is uncertain. Germline V gene lookup returns CDR1 SGHTA and CDR2 FQGNSA. Trimming shortened V by 6 bases and J by 0 bases, and 7 bases separated the two germline ends. CDR3 size: 13 residues. The DNA for the CDR3 is TGTGCCAGCAGGGACCCTAGCACAGATACGCAGTATTTT. It yields the protein CASRDPSTDTQYF.

The chain uses TRBV7-9 and TRBJ1-3; no clear D gene. The length of the CDR3 is 15 residues. The germline V gene has CDR1 SEHNR and CDR2 FQNEAQ (reference sequence). V was cut by 2 bases and J by 0 bases, with 8 bases left in between. In DNA, the CDR3 is TGTGCCAGCAGCTTATCCGGGGTCTCTGGAAACACCATATATTTT. Protein: CASSLSGVSGNTIYF.

The chain joins TRBV28 to TRBJ2-7; D possibly uses TRBD1 or TRBD2 (7 bases each). V gave up 6 bases and J gave up 2 bases, with 14 bases separating them. Per the germline V gene, CDR1 is MDHEN and CDR2 is SYDVKM. The CDR3 is 14 amino acids. This chain's CDR3 is CASRRGTATYEQYF. The CDR3 DNA reads as TGTGCCAGCAGGCGGGGGACAGCAACCTACGAGCAGTACTTC.

The chain joins TRBV18 to TRBJ2-7; D perhaps matches TRBD1 (5 bases). Trimming took 3 bases from V and 3 from J, leaving 12 bases between them. CDR3 size: 14 residues. From germline, CDR1 is KGHSH and CDR2 LQKENI. CDR3: CASSPVQGYYEQYF. CDR3 nucleotides: TGTGCCAGCTCACCCGTCCAGGGTTACTACGAGCAGTACTTC. Using reference TRBV18 and TRBJ2-7 for the parts outside the CDR3, the full variable domain is NAGVMQNPRHLVRRRGQEARLRCSPMKGHSHVYWYRQLPEEGLKFMVYLQKENIIDESGMPKERFSAEFPKEGPSILRIQQVVRGDSAAYFCASSPVQGYYEQYFGPGTRLTVT.